These T cell receptor beta chains were read from a single sample in a study of CD8+CD57+ T cells in acquired aplastic anemia. TCRdb recomputed calls from the reads with MiXCR, one row per CDR3 protein. This sample has 300,000 or so distinct CDR3 sequences, with approximately 56% found just once. The source material was sorted CD4+, CD8+, or CD8+CD57+ T cells (not recorded which) from PBMCs. The receptors shown here come from a human donor with severe aplastic anemia or a healthy control (not recorded which). The CDR3 runs from the conserved cysteine through the conserved F or W. The D gene is left open where the match is weak. For some rows the clone size is stated as once, few or many, or as a class when expanded; others skip it.

-	TRBV13	TRBJ2-3	-	15	TGTGCCAGCAGTTACCAACTGGATAGCACAGATACGCAGTATTTT	CASSYQLDSTDTQYF
TRBD1	TRBV24-1	TRBJ1-2	-	15	TGTGCCACCAGTGATCCTGGACAGGGTAACTATGGCTACACCTTC	CATSDPGQGNYGYTF
-	TRBV10-3	TRBJ1-5	-	15	TGTGCCATCAGCCCAACAGGGATATGGAATCAGCCCCAGCATTTT	CAISPTGIWNQPQHF
-	TRBV11-2	TRBJ2-5	-	17	TGTGCCAGCAGCTTCCTACTACTACATAGCGCTCAAGAGACCCAGTACTTC	CASSFLLLHSAQETQYF
-	TRBV15	TRBJ2-1	-	18	TGTGCCACCAGCAGAGTTAGCGTGGGGGGCTGGACCGGCAATGAGCAGTTCTTC	CATSRVSVGGWTGNEQFF
-	TRBV2	TRBJ1-1	-	15	TGTGCCAGCAGTGAAGGGGGCGGGGGGCTGGCTGAAGCTTTCTTT	CASSEGGGGLAEAFF
TRBD1	TRBV20-1	TRBJ2-5	-	12	TGCAGTGCGACAGGGGAGCAAGAGACCCAGTACTTC	CSATGEQETQYF
-	TRBV2	TRBJ2-2	-	14	TGTGCCAGCAGGGGCAGGGTGAACACCGGGGAGCTGTTTTTT	CASRGRVNTGELFF
TRBD1	TRBV5-4	TRBJ2-7	-	15	TGTGCCAGCAGCTTGGTCTCGGACAGGGTCCACGAGCAGTACTTC	CASSLVSDRVHEQYF
TRBD1	TRBV7-9	TRBJ2-5	-	14	TGTGCCAGCAGCTTAGATGGGACAGGGGGGACCCAGTACTTC	CASSLDGTGGTQYF
TRBD1	TRBV14	TRBJ1-1	few	13	TGTGCCAGCAGCCAACAGGGGGGGACTGAAGCTTTCTTT	CASSQQGGTEAFF
TRBD1	TRBV9	TRBJ1-2	-	15	TGTGCCAGCAGCACCAGGACAGGGAATTTCTATGGCTACACCTTC	CASSTRTGNFYGYTF
-	TRBV7-9	TRBJ1-2	many	14	TGTGCCAGCAGCTTAGTGGGCCTAGACTCTGGCTACACCTTC	CASSLVGLDSGYTF
-	TRBV15	TRBJ2-1	-	13	TGTGCCACCAGCACCAGAATTGGGAATGAGCAGTTCTTC	CATSTRIGNEQFF
-	TRBV6-4	TRBJ2-5	few	14	TGTGCCAGCAGTGACTCGGGCGGTCAAGAGACCCAGTACTTC	CASSDSGGQETQYF
-	TRBV9	TRBJ2-2	-	14	TGTGCCAGCAGCGTAGTAGCAGGGACCGGGGAGCTGTTTTTT	CASSVVAGTGELFF
-	TRBV5-1	TRBJ1-1	-	14	TGCGCCAGCAGACCTATAACGGGGAACACTGAAGCTTTCTTT	CASRPITGNTEAFF
TRBD2	TRBV5-6	TRBJ2-5	-	15	TGTGCCAGCAGCCCGGGACTAGCGGGGGGGGAGACCCAGTACTTC	CASSPGLAGGETQYF
-	TRBV12-3/TRBV12-4	TRBJ2-1	-	13	TGTGCCAGCAGCCCCGCCGCGCACGATGAGCAGTTCTTC	CASSPAAHDEQFF
-	TRBV7-6	TRBJ2-5	once	14	TGTGCAAGCAGCCTGGACTGGGGGGCTGAGACCCAGTACTTC	CASSLDWGAETQYF
-	TRBV5-1	TRBJ1-3	-	17	TGCGCCAGCAGCTTGGCCTTCATTGGGACAAGTGGAAACACCATGTATTTT	CASSLAFIGTSGNTMYF
-	TRBV28	TRBJ1-1	-	12	TGTGCCAGCAGTTCTCGTCCACAAGAAGCTTTCTTT	CASSSRPQEAFF
-	TRBV29-1	TRBJ2-5	-	12	TGCAGCGTTGATGGGTGGGGGGAGACCCAGTACTTC	CSVDGWGETQYF
TRBD1	TRBV24-1	TRBJ1-2	-	16	TGTGCCAGCAGTTTTTTCGCCGGGACAGGGGGCCATGGCTACACCTTC	CASSFFAGTGGHGYTF
-	TRBV29-1	TRBJ2-1	-	11	TGCAGCGTTGGGGAGAGGAATGAGCAGTTCTTC	CSVGERNEQFF
TRBD2	TRBV20-1	TRBJ2-5	few	18	TGCAGTGCCAACCGCAGACTAGCGGGAGGGCCAAGGGGAGAGACCCAGTACTTC	CSANRRLAGGPRGETQYF
-	TRBV2	TRBJ1-5	-	15	TGTGCCAGCAGTTTCCCCCCAGCGAGCAATCAGCCCCAGCATTTT	CASSFPPASNQPQHF
-	TRBV24-1	TRBJ2-7	-	13	TGTGCCACCAGTGAGTCGGGACTGGGCGAGCAGTACTTC	CATSESGLGEQYF
-	TRBV7-9	TRBJ1-6	-	14	TGTGCCAGCAGCTTAGTATCTCAGGGTTCACCCCTCCACTTT	CASSLVSQGSPLHF
-	TRBV7-9	TRBJ2-7	many	12	TGTGCCAGCAGCTTAACGTCTTACGAGCAGTACTTC	CASSLTSYEQYF
-	TRBV29-1	TRBJ1-2	many	11	TGCAGCACAACGTGGGCGGCCGGCTACACCTTC	CSTTWAAGYTF
TRBD1	TRBV19	TRBJ2-7	few	14	TGTGCCAGTAGCCCGGGACAGGGGACGTACGAGCAGTACTTC	CASSPGQGTYEQYF
-	TRBV5-6	TRBJ2-5	-	15	TGTGCCAGCAGCTTGGCCGCCATTGTGGGTCGGACCCAGTGCTTC	CASSLAAIVGRTQCF
-	TRBV6-5	TRBJ1-1	once	11	TGTGCCAGCAGTTATGGGCCATACGCTTTCTTT	CASSYGPYAFF
-	TRBV5-1	TRBJ1-4	-	22	TGCGCCAGCAGCCTGGGACCCCAGACTGGCACCGCTACCCTCAGCCTCGGAGGAAAACTGTTTTTT	CASSLGPQTGTATLSLGGKLFF
-	TRBV20-1	TRBJ2-7	-	12	TGCAGTGCTAGTCGCCCCTCCTACGGGCAGTACTTC	CSASRPSYGQYF
-	TRBV9	TRBJ1-2	-	15	TGTGCCAGCAGCGTAAGCCCAAATACGGACTATGGCTACACCTTC	CASSVSPNTDYGYTF
-	TRBV2	TRBJ1-6	many	14	TGTGCCAGTCTAAACCCCGTCTATAATTCACCCCTCCACTTT	CASLNPVYNSPLHF
TRBD2	TRBV24-1	TRBJ2-7	-	16	TGTGCCACCAGTGACTCCCCGACTAGCGGGAGAGACGAGCAGTACTTC	CATSDSPTSGRDEQYF
-	TRBV7-2	TRBJ2-7	-	18	TGTGCCAGCAGCTTAGTATTAGGGGGACCGGATAGGTCCTACGAGCAGTACTTC	CASSLVLGGPDRSYEQYF